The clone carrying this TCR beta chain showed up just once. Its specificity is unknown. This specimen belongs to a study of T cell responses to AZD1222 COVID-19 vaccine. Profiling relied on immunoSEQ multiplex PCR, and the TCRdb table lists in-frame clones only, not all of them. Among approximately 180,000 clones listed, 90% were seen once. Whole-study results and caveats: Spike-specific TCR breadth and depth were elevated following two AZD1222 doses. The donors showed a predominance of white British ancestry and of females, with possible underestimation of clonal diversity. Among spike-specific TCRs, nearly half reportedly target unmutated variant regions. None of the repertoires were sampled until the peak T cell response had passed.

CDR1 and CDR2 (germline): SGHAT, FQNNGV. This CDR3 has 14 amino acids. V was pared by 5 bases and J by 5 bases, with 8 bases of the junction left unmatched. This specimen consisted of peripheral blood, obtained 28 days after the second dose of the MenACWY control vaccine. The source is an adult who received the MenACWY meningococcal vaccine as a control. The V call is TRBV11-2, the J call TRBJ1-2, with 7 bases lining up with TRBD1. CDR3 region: CASSAQTGLYGYTF. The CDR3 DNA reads TGTGCCAGCAGCGCCCAGACAGGGTTGTATGGCTACACCTTC.